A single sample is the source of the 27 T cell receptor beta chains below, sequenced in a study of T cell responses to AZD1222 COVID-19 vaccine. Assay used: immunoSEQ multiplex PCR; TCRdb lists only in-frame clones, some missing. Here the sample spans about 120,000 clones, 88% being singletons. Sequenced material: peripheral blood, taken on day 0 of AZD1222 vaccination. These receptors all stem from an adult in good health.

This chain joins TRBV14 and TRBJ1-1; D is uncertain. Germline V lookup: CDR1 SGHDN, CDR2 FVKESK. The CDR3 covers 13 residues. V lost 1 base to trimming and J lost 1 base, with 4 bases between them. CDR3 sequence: CASSQGQNTEAFF. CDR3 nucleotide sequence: TGTGCCAGCAGCCAAGGACAGAACACTGAAGCTTTCTTT.

CDR3 loop: CASSPSRTGSNTEAFF. For the CDR3, the DNA is TGTGCCAGCTCACCCTCCCGGACAGGGTCGAACACTGAAGCTTTCTTT. The chain uses TRBV18 and TRBJ1-1; 8 bases are shared with TRBD1. In germline, CDR1 is KGHSH, CDR2 LQKENI. This CDR3 is 16 amino acids long. Losses at the gene ends were 3 bases for V and 1 base for J; bases not matched to a gene: 7.

The CDR3 sequence: CATSRTQNRANTEAFF. CDR3 sequence (DNA): TGTGCCACCAGCAGGACCCAAAACAGGGCGAACACTGAAGCTTTCTTT. V is TRBV15 and J is TRBJ1-1; TRBD1 is a possible D gene (6 bases). The CDR3 extends over 16 amino acids. V was clipped by 3 bases and J by 1 base, with 15 bases between them. Per germline, CDR1 LNHNV and CDR2 YYDKDF (reference sequence).

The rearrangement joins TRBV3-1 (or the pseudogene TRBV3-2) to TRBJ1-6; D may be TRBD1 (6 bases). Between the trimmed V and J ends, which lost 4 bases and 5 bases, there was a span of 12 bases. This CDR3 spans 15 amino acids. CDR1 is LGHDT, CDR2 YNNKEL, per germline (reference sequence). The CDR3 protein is CASSPWTEHNSPLHF. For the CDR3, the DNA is TGTGCCAGCAGCCCCTGGACAGAGCATAATTCACCCCTCCACTTT.

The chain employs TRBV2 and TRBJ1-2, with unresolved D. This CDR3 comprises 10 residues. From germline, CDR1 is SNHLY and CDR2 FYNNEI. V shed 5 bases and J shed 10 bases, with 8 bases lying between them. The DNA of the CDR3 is TGTGCCAGCAGTCCCCGATACTACACCTTC. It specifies CASSPRYYTF.

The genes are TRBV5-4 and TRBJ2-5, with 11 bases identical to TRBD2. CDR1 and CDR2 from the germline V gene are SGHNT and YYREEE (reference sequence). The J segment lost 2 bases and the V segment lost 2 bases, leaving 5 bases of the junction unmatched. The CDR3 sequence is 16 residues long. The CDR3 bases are TGTGCCAGCAGCTTATTAGCGGGGGGGGTACAAGAGACCCAGTACTTC. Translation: CASSLLAGGVQETQYF.

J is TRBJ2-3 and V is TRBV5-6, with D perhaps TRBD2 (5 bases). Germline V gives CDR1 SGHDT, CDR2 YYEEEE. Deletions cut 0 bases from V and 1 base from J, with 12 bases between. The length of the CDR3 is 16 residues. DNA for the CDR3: TGTGCCAGCAGCTTGGGTTCGGGGTGGGGCACAGATACGCAGTATTTT. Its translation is CASSLGSGWGTDTQYF.

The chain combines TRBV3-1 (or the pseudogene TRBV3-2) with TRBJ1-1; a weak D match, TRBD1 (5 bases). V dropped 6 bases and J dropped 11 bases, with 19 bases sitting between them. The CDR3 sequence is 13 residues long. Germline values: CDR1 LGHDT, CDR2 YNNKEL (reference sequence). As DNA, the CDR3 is TGTGCCAGCAGACCCGGGACCGGCAGTAGGGCTTTCTTT. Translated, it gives CASRPGTGSRAFF.

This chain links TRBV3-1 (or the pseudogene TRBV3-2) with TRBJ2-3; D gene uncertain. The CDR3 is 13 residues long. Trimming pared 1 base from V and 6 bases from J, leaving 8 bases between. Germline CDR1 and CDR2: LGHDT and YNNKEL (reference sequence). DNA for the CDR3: TGTGCCAGCAGCCAAGGAGAAGCGGATACGCAGTATTTT. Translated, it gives CASSQGEADTQYF.

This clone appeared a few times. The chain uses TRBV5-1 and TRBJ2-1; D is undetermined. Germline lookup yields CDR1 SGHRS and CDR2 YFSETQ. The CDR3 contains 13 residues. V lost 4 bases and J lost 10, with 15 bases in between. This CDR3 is CASSQPQLSEQFF. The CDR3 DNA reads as TGCGCCAGCAGCCAGCCTCAGTTATCCGAGCAGTTCTTC.

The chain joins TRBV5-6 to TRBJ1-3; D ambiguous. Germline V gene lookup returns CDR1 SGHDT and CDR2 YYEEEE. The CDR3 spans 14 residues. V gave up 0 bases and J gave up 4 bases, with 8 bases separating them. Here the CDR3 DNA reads TGTGCCAGCAGCTTGGAGGGCTTCGGAAACACCATATATTTT. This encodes CASSLEGFGNTIYF.

For the CDR3, the DNA is TGTGCCAGCAGTTACAGGGGGGTCAAGTACGAGCAGTACTTC. This encodes CASSYRGVKYEQYF. V and J are TRBV6-5 and TRBJ2-7, with D perhaps being TRBD1 or TRBD2 (6 bases each). V lost 2 bases, J lost 4 bases, and 12 bases lay in between. The CDR3 totals 14 residues. The germline V gene has CDR1 MNHEY and CDR2 SVGAGI.

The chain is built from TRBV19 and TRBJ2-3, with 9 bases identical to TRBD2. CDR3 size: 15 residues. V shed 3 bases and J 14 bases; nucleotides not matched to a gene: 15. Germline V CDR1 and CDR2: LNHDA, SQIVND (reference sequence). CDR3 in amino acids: CASSIRASGDRKRYF. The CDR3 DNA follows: TGTGCCAGTAGTATTAGGGCTAGCGGGGATCGTAAGCGGTATTTT.

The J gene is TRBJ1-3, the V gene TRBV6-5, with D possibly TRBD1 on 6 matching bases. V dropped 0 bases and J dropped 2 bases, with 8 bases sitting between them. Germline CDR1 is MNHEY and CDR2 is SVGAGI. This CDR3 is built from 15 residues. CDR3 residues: CASSYSRQAGNTIYF. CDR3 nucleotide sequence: TGTGCCAGCAGTTACTCGCGACAGGCTGGAAACACCATATATTTT.

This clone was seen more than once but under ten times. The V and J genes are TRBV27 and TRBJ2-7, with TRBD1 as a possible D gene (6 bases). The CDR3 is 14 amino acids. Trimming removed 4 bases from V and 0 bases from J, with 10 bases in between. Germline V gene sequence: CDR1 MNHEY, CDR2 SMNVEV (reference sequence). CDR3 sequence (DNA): TGTGCCAGCAGTTCCACAGGGACCTCCTACGAGCAGTACTTC. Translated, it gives CASSSTGTSYEQYF.

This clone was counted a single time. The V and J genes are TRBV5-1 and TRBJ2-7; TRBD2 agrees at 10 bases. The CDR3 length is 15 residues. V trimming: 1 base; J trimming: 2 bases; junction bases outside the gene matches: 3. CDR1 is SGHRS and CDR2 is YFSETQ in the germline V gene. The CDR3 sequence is CASSLSSGGTYEQYF. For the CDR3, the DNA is TGCGCCAGCAGCTTGTCTAGCGGGGGTACCTACGAGCAGTACTTC. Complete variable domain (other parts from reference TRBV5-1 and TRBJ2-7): KAGVTQTPRYLIKTRGQQVTLSCSPISGHRSVSWYQQTPGQGLQFLFEYFSETQRNKGNFPGRFSGRQFSNSRSEMNVSTLELGDSALYLCASSLSSGGTYEQYFGPGTRLTVT.

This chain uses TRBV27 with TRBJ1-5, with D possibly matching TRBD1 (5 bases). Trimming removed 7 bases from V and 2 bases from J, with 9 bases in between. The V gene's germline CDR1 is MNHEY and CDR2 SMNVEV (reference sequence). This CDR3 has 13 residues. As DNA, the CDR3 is TGTGCCAGCAAGGGACTGGGCAATCAGCCCCAGCATTTT. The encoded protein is CASKGLGNQPQHF.

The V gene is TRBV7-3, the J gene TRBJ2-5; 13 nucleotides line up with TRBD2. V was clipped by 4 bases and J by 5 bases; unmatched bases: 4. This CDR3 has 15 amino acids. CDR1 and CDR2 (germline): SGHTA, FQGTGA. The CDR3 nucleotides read TGTGCCAGCAGCTCCGGGACTAGCGGGGCGGAGACCCAGTACTTC. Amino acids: CASSSGTSGAETQYF.

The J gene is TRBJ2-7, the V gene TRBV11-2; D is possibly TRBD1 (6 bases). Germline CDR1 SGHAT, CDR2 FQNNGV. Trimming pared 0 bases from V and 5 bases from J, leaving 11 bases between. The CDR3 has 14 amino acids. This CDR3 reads CASSLDDRPHEQYF. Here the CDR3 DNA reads TGTGCCAGCAGCTTAGATGACAGGCCTCACGAGCAGTACTTC.

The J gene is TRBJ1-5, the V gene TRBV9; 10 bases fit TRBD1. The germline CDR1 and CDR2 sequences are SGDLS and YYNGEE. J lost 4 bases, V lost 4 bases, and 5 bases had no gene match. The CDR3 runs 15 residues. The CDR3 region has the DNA TGTGCCAGCAGCAGACAGGGGGCGCAGAATCAGCCCCAGCATTTT. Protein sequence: CASSRQGAQNQPQHF.

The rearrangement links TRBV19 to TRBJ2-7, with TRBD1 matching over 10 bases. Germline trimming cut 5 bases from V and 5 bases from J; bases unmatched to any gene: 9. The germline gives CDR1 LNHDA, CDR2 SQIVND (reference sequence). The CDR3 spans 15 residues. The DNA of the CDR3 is TGTGCCAGTAGTCCAACCGGGACAGGGGCCAACGAGCAGTACTTC. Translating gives CASSPTGTGANEQYF.

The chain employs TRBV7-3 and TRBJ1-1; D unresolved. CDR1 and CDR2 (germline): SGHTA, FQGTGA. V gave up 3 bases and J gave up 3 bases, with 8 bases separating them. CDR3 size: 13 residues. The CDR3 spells CASSFGGDTEAFF. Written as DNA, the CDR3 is TGTGCCAGCAGCTTTGGTGGCGACACTGAAGCTTTCTTT.

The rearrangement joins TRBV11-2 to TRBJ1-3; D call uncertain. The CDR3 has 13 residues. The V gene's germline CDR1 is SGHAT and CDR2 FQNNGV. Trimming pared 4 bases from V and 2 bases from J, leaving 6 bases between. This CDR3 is CASSSSPGNTIYF. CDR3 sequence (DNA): TGTGCCAGCAGCTCGTCACCTGGAAACACCATATATTTT.

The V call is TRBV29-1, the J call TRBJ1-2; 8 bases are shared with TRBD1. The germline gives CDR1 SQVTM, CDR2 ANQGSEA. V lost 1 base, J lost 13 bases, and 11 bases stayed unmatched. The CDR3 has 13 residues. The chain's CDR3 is CSVEGAQGERVTF. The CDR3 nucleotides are TGCAGCGTTGAAGGAGCACAGGGGGAGAGGGTCACCTTC.

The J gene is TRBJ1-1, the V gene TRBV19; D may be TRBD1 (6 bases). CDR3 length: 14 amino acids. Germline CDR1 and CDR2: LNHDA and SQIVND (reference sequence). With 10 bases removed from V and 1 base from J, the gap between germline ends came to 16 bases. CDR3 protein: CATLPGQRNTEAFF. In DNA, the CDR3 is TGTGCCACCCTTCCGGGACAACGGAACACTGAAGCTTTCTTT.

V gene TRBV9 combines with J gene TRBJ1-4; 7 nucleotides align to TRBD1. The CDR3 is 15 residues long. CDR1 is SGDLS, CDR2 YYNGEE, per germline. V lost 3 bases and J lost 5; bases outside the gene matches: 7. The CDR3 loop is CASSGGGQANEKLFF. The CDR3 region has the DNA TGTGCCAGCAGCGGAGGCGGACAGGCCAATGAAAAACTGTTTTTT.

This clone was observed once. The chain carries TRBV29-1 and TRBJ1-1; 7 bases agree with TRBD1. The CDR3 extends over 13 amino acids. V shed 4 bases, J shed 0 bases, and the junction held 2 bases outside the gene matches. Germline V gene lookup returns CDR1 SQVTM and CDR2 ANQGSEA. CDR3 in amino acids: CSVGGQLNTEAFF. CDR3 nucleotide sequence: TGCAGCGTTGGGGGACAGCTGAACACTGAAGCTTTCTTT.